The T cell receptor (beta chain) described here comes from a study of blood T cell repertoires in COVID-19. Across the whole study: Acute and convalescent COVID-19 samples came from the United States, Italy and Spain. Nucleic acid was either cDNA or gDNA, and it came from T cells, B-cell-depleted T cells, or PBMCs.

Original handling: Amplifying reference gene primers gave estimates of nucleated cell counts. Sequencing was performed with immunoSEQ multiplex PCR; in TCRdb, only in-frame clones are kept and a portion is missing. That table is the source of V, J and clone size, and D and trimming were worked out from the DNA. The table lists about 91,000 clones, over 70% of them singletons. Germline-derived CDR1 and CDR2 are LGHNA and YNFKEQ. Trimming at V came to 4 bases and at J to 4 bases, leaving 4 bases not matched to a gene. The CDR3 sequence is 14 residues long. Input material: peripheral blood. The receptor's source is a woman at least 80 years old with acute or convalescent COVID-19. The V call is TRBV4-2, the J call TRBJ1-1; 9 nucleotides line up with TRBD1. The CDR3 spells CASSLPDRGTEAFF. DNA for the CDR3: TGTGCCAGCAGCCTGCCGGACAGGGGCACTGAAGCTTTCTTT.